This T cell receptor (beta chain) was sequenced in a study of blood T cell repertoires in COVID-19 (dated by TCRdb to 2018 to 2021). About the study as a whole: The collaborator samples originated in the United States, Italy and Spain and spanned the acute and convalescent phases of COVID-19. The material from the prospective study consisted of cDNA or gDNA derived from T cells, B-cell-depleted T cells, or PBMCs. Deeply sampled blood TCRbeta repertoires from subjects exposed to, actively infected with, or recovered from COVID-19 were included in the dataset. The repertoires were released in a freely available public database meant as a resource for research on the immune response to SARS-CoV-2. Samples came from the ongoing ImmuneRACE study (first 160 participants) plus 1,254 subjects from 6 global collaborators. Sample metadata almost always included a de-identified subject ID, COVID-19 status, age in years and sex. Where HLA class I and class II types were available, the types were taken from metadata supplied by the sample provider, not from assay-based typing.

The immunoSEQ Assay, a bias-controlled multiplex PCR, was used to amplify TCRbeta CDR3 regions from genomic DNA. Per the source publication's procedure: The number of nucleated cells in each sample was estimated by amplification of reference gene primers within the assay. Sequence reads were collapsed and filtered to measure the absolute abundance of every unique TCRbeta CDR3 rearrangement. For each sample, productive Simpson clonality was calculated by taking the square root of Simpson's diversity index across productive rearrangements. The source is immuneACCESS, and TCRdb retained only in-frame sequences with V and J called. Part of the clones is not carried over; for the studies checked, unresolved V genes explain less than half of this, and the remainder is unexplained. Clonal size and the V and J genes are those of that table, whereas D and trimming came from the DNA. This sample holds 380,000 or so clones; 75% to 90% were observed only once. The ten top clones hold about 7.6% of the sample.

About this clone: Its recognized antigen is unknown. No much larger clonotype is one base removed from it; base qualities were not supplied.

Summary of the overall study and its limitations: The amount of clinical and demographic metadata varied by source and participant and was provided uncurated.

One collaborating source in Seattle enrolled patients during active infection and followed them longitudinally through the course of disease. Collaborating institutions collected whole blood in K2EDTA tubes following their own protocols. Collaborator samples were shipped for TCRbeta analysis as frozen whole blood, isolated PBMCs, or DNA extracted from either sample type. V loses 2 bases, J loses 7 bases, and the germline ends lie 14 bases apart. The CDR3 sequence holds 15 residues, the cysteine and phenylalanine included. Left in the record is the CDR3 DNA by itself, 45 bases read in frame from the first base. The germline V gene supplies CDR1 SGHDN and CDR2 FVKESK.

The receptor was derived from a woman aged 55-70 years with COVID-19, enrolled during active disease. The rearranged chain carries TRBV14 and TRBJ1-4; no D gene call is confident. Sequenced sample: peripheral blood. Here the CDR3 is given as CASSQFPGVAEKLFF. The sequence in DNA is TGTGCCAGCAGCCAATTCCCAGGTGTGGCTGAAAAACTGTTTTTT.